Following are 13 T cell receptor beta chains from one sample sequenced in a study of shared clonotypes between healthy human individuals (dated by TCRdb to the early 2020s). The protocol used for the library was the immunoSEQ multiplex PCR assay. TCRdb provides this immuneACCESS table in a form limited to in-frame rearrangements. Some clones are lacking; in checked studies, under half of them reflect an unresolved V gene, and why the rest are absent is not known. For this sample the table gives over 850,000 clones, of which about four fifths were detected only once. Clones ranked in the top ten supply 0.5% to 0.6% of the sample. The specimen sequenced was memory CD4+ T cells from PBMCs. According to the study, the label for this sample's cell subset or site signals: CD45RA-negative fraction. The source of these receptors is a man aged 18 to 29 in good health. Some clones in this sample may be carry-over from other donors' samples.

The CDR3 protein is CASGSLGTGDNQPQHF. CDR3 nucleotides: TGTGCCAGCGGAAGCTTGGGGACAGGGGACAATCAGCCCCAGCATTTT. The chain is built from TRBV28 and TRBJ1-5; TRBD1 matches at 10 bases. CDR3 length equals 16 residues. V was clipped by 8 bases and J by 3 bases; unmatched bases: 10. Germline V CDR1 and CDR2: MDHEN, SYDVKM.

In the case of this clone: Relative to the germline gene, one junction end is altered; a read error may explain this. This rearrangement joins TRBV28 to TRBJ1-2; TRBD1 matches 7 bases. The germline V gene has CDR1 MDHEN and CDR2 SYDVKM. The CDR3 totals 12 residues. In DNA form, the CDR3 reads TGTGCCAGCAGCAGGGGGGGGTATGGCCACACCTTC. The encoded protein is CASSRGGYGHTF.

This clone was seen a few times. V usage is TRBV18 and J usage is TRBJ1-5; D is unresolved. There are 15 residues in the CDR3. V lost 2 bases and J lost 4, with 12 bases in between. Germline loops: CDR1 KGHSH, CDR2 LQKENI. The CDR3 is CASSPRRFTNQPQHF. As DNA, the CDR3 is TGTGCCAGCTCACCAAGGAGGTTTACTAATCAGCCCCAGCATTTT.

Ten or more counts support this clone. V usage is TRBV5-1 and J usage is TRBJ2-5; D uncertain. This CDR3 region has 14 residues. The germline V gene has CDR1 SGHRS and CDR2 YFSETQ. V dropped 6 bases and J dropped 0 bases, with 12 bases sitting between them. The CDR3 loop is CASKSGRNQETQYF. In DNA, the CDR3 is TGCGCCAGCAAGTCCGGGCGCAACCAAGAGACCCAGTACTTC.

This chain links TRBV2 with TRBJ1-5; possible D gene TRBD1, 6 bases. CDR3 length equals 14 residues. V was cut by 4 bases and J by 6 bases, with 13 bases left in between. The V gene's germline CDR1 is SNHLY and CDR2 FYNNEI. CDR3 in DNA: TGTGCCAGCAGTGCGTCGGGGGGCCGTCAGCCCCAGCATTTT. Residues: CASSASGGRQPQHF.

This clone was seen repeatedly, ten times or more. The V and J genes are TRBV10-3 and TRBJ1-5; D might be TRBD1 (5 bases). CDR3 length equals 15 residues. Germline loops: CDR1 ENHRY, CDR2 SYGVKD. The V end lost 0 bases, the J end lost 4 bases, and 10 bases lay between the germline ends. This chain's CDR3 is CAISESWGGNQPQHF. The CDR3 nucleotides are TGTGCCATCAGTGAGTCTTGGGGGGGGAATCAGCCCCAGCATTTT.

The V and J genes are TRBV6-1 and TRBJ1-3; the D is unclear. The CDR3 is 14 residues long. In germline, CDR1 is MNHNS, CDR2 SASEGT. V lost 2 bases to trimming and J lost 4 bases, with 9 bases between them. The CDR3 region is CASSEHTAGNTIYF. CDR3 sequence (DNA): TGTGCCAGCAGTGAACACACCGCCGGAAACACCATATATTTT.

The J gene is TRBJ2-2, the V gene TRBV6-5, with D perhaps matching TRBD2 (6 bases). V lost 6 bases and J lost 4, with 15 bases in between. This CDR3 has 15 residues. Germline V gene sequence: CDR1 MNHEY, CDR2 SVGAGI. CDR3 residues: CASSSPGTSTGELFF. The CDR3 DNA reads as TGTGCCAGCAGCTCTCCCGGGACTTCCACCGGGGAGCTGTTTTTT.

J is TRBJ1-2 and V is TRBV28; 8 positions agree with TRBD1. Per the germline V gene, CDR1 is MDHEN and CDR2 is SYDVKM. The V segment lost 2 bases and the J segment 5 bases; nucleotides outside the gene matches: 4. CDR3 length: 14 amino acids. This chain's CDR3 is CASSLKGTGYGYTF. CDR3 nucleotides: TGTGCCAGCAGTTTAAAGGGGACAGGTTATGGCTACACCTTC.

The chain uses TRBV5-6 and TRBJ1-2; 9 nucleotides agree with TRBD1. CDR3 length: 17 amino acids. The J segment lost 5 bases and the V segment lost 2 bases, leaving 13 bases of the junction unmatched. Germline V CDR1 and CDR2: SGHDT, YYEEEE. Here the CDR3 DNA reads TGTGCCAGCAGCTTAACCGGGGACAGGGAGAAAAGTTATGGCTACACCTTC. Its protein is CASSLTGDREKSYGYTF.

J is TRBJ1-5 and V is TRBV4-1; possibly TRBD1 for D (5 bases). Trimming removed 1 base at V and 5 bases at J, with 18 bases between. The CDR3 extends over 17 amino acids. CDR1 is MGHRA, CDR2 YSYEKL, per germline. The CDR3 sequence: CASSQGSQGRLDQPQHF. CDR3 nucleotide sequence: TGCGCCAGCAGCCAAGGATCTCAGGGTAGACTGGATCAGCCCCAGCATTTT.

The V and J genes are TRBV9 and TRBJ2-2; D not resolved. The CDR3 extends over 14 amino acids. Germline values: CDR1 SGDLS, CDR2 YYNGEE. The ends were cut back, 0 bases at V and 6 bases at J, with 9 bases in the middle. DNA of the CDR3: TGTGCCAGCAGCGTAGCTGGGGAAGCCGGGGAGCTGTTTTTT. This translates into CASSVAGEAGELFF.

The chain joins TRBV2 to TRBJ2-5; 9 bases line up with TRBD2. V shed 5 bases and J 13 bases; nucleotides not matched to a gene: 5. The germline V gene has CDR1 SNHLY and CDR2 FYNNEI. The CDR3 totals 11 residues. CDR3: CASSLAGLLYF. The CDR3 bases are TGTGCCAGCAGTCTAGCGGGACTCTTGTACTTC.